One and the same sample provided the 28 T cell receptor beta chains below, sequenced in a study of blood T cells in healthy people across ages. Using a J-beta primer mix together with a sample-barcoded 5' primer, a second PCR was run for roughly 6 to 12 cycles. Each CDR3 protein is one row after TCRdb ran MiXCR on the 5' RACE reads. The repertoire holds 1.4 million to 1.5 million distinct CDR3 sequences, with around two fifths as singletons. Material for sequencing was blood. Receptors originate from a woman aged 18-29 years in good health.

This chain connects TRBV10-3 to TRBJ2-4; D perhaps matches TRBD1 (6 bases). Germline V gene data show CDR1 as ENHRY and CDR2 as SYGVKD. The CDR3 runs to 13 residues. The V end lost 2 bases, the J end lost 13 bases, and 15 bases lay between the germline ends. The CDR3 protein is CAISEMGAREQYF. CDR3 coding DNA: TGTGCCATCAGTGAGATGGGGGCGAGAGAGCAGTACTTC.

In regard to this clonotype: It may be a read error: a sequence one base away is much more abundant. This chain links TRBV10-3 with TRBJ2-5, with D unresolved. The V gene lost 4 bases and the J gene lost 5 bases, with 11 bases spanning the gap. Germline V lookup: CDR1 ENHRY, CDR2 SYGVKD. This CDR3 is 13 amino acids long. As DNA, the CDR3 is TGTGCCATCAGTGGGGTTCCGGGTGAGACCCAGTACTTC. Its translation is CAISGVPGETQYF.

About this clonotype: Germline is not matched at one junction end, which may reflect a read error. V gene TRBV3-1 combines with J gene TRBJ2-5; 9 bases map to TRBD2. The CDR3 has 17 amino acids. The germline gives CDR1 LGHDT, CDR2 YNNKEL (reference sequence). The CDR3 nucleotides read TGTGCCAGCAGCCCCCAGACTAGCGGAAAGGCCCAAAAGACCCAGTACTTC. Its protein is CASSPQTSGKAQKTQYF.

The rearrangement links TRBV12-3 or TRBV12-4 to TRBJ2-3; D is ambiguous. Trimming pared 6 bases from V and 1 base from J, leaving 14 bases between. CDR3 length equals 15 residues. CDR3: CASSRADGRTDTQYF. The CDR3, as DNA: TGTGCCAGCAGCCGGGCTGACGGTCGCACAGATACGCAGTATTTT.

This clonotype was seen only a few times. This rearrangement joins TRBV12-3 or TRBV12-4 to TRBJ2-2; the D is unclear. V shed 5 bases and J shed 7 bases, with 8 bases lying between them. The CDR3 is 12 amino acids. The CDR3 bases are TGTGCCAGCAGTGGCCCAGTCGGGGAGCTGTTTTTT. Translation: CASSGPVGELFF.

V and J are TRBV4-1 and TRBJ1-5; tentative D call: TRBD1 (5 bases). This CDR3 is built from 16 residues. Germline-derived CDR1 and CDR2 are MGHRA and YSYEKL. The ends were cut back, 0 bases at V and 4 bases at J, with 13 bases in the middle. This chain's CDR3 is CASSQDYRTVNQPQHF. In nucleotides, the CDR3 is TGCGCCAGCAGCCAAGATTACAGGACGGTTAATCAGCCCCAGCATTTT.

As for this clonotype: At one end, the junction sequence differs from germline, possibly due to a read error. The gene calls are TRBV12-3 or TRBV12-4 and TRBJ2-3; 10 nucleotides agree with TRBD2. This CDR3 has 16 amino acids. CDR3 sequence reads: CASSSGTSVGADAQYF. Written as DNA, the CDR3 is TGTGCCAGCAGTTCCGGGACTAGCGTCGGGGCAGATGCGCAGTATTTT.

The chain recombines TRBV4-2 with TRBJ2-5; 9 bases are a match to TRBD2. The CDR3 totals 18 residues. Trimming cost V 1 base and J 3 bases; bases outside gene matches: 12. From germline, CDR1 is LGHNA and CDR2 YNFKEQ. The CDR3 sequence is CASSQGGFQASGKETQYF. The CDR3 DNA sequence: TGTGCCAGCAGCCAAGGGGGGTTTCAAGCTAGCGGGAAAGAGACCCAGTACTTC.

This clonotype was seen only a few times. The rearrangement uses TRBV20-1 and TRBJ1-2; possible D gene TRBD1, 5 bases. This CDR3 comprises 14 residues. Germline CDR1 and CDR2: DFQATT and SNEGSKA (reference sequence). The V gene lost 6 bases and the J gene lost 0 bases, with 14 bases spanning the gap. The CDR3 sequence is CSARGEKANYGYTF. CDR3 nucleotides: TGCAGTGCACGGGGCGAAAAAGCTAACTATGGCTACACCTTC.

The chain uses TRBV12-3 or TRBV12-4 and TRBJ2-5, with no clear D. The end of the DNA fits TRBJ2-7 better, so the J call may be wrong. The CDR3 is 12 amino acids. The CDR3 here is CASTPDQYEQYF. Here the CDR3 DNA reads TGTGCCAGCACCCCCGACCAATACGAGCAGTACTTC.

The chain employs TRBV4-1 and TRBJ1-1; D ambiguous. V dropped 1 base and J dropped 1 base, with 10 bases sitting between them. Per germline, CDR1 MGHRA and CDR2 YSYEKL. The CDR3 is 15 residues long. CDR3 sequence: CASSQGGLGNTEAFF. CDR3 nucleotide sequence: TGCGCCAGCAGCCAAGGTGGGTTGGGGAACACTGAAGCTTTCTTT.

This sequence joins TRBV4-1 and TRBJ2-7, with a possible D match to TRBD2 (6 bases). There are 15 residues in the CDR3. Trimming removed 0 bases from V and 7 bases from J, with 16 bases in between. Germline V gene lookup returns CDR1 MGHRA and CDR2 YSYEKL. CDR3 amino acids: CASSQDQGGVREQYF. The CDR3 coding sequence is TGCGCCAGCAGCCAAGATCAGGGCGGGGTTCGGGAGCAGTACTTC.

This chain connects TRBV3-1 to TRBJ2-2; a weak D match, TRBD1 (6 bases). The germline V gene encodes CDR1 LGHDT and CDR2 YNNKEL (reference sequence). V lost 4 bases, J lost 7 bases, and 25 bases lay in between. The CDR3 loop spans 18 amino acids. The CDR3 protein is CASSRLGQLGTRDGELFF. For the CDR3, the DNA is TGTGCCAGCAGCCGTCTGGGACAACTCGGGACCCGAGACGGGGAGCTGTTTTTT.

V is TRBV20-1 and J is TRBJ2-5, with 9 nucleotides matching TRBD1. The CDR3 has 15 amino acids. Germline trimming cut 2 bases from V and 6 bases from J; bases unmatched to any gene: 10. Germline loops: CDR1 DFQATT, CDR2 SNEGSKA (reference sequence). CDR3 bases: TGCAGTGCTAGAAATCCAGCACAGGGGGCGCAGACCCAGTACTTC. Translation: CSARNPAQGAQTQYF.

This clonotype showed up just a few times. The CDR3 loop reads CASSLRRGTQETQYF. The DNA of the CDR3 is TGTGCCAGCAGCTTAAGACGGGGGACCCAAGAGACCCAGTACTTC. This chain links TRBV7-3 with TRBJ2-5; D perhaps matches TRBD2 (6 bases). Trimming removed 1 base from V and 1 base from J, with 10 bases in between. CDR1 SGHTA and CDR2 FQGTGA come from the germline V gene. The CDR3 has 15 amino acids. Complete variable domain (other parts from reference TRBV7-3 and TRBJ2-5): GAGVSQTPSNKVTEKGKYVELRCDPISGHTALYWYRQSLGQGPEFLIYFQGTGAADDSGLPNDRFFAVRPEGSVSTLKIQRTERGDSAVYLCASSLRRGTQETQYFGPGTRLLVL.

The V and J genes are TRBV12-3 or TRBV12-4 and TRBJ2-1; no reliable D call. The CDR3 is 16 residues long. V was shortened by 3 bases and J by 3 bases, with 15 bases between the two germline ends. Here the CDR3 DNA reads TGTGCCAGCAGTTTTATCGGTGGCCGAAGCTACAATGAGCAGTTCTTC. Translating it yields CASSFIGGRSYNEQFF.

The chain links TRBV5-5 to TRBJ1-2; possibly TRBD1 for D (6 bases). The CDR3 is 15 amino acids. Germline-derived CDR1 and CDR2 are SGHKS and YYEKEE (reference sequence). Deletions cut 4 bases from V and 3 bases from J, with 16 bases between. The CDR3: CASSGGDTADYGYTF. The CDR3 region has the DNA TGTGCCAGCAGCGGGGGGGACACCGCCGACTATGGCTACACCTTC.

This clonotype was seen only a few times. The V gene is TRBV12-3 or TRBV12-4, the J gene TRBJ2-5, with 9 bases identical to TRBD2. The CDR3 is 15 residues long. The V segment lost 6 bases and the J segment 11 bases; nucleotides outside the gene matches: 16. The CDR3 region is CASRAPGLARNEQYF. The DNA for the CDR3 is TGTGCCAGCAGAGCCCCGGGACTAGCAAGGAATGAGCAGTACTTC.

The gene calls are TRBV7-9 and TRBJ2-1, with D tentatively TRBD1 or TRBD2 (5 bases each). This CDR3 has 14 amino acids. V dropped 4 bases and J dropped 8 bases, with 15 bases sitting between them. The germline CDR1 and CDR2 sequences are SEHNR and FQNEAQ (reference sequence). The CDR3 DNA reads TGTGCCAGCAGCTGGGGGACCGCGGGTGATGAGCAGTTCTTC. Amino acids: CASSWGTAGDEQFF.

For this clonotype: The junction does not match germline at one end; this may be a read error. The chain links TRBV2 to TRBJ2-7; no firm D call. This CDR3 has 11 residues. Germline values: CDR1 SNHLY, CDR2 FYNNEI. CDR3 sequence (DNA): TGTGCCAGCAGCGAAGGCCCCACCTGGTACTTC. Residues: CASSEGPTWYF.

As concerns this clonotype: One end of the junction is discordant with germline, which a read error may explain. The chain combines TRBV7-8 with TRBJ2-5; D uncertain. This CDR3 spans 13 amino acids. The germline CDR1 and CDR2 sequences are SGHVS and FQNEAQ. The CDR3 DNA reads TGTGCCAACAGCTTAGGGCCGAGGGAGACCCAGTACTTC. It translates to CANSLGPRETQYF.

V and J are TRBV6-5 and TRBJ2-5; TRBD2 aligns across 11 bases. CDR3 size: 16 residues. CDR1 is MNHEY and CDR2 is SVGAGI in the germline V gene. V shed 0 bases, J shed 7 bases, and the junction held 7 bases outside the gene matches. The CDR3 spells CASSYSQLAGAGTQYF. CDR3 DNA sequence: TGTGCCAGCAGTTACTCCCAACTAGCGGGAGCGGGGACCCAGTACTTC.

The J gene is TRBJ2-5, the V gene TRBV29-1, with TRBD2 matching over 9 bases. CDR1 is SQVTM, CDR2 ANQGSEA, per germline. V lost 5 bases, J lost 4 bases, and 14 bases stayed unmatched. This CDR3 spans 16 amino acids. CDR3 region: CSVLRSSGAGGETQYF. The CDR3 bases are TGCAGCGTTCTGCGTTCTAGCGGGGCGGGAGGAGAGACCCAGTACTTC.

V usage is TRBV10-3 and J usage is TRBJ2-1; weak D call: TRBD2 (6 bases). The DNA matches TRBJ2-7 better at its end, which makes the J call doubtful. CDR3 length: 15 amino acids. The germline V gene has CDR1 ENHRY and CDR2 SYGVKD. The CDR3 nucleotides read TGTGCCATCAGAGTTGGTGGAGGGGCCTACAATGAGCAGTACTTC. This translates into CAIRVGGGAYNEQYF.

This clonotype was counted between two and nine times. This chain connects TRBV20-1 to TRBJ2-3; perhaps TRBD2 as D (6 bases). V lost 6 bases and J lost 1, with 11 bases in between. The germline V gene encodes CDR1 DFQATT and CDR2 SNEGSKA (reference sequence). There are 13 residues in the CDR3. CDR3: CSALPGGTDTQYF. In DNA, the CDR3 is TGCAGTGCCCTCCCGGGAGGCACAGATACGCAGTATTTT.

The CDR3: CASSQHTSTYGYTF. The CDR3 region has the DNA TGCGCCAGCAGCCAACACACATCAACCTATGGCTACACCTTC. The V and J genes are TRBV4-1 and TRBJ1-2; D gene uncertain. V lost 2 bases, J lost 4 bases, and 11 bases lay in between. The CDR3 is 14 residues long. In germline, CDR1 is MGHRA, CDR2 YSYEKL.

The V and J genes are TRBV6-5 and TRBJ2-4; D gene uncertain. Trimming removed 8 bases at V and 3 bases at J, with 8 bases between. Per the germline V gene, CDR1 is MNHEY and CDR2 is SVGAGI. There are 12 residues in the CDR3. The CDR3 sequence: CASGWDKNIQYF. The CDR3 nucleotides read TGTGCCAGCGGATGGGACAAAAACATTCAGTACTTC.

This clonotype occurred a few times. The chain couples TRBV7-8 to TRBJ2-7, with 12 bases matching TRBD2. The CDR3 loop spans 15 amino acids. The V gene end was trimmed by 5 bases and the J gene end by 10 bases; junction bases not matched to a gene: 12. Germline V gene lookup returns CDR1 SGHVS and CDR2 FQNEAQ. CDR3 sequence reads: CASSPTSGGPKAQYF. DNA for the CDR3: TGTGCCAGCAGCCCCACTAGCGGGGGGCCCAAGGCCCAGTACTTC. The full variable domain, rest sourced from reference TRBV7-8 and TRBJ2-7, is GAGVSQSPRYKVAKRGQDVALRCDPISGHVSLFWYQQALGQGPEFLTYFQNEAQLDKSGLPSDRFFAERPEGSVSTLKIQRTQQEDSAVYLCASSPTSGGPKAQYFGPGTRLTVT.